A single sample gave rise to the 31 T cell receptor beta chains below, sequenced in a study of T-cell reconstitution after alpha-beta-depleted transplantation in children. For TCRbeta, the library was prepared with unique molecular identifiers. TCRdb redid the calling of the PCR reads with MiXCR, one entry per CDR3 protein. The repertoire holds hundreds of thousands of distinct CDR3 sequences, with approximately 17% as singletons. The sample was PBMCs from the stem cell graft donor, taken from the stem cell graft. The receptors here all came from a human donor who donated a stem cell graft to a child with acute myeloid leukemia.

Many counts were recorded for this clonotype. The CDR3 is CAISERAGRETQYF. The CDR3 DNA follows: TGTGCCATCAGTGAGCGGGCAGGGCGTGAGACCCAGTACTTC. The rearrangement joins TRBV10-3 to TRBJ2-5; tentative D call: TRBD1 (5 bases). Trimming took off 2 bases at V and 5 bases at J, with 12 bases between the two ends. The CDR3 sequence is 14 residues long. From germline, CDR1 is ENHRY and CDR2 SYGVKD.

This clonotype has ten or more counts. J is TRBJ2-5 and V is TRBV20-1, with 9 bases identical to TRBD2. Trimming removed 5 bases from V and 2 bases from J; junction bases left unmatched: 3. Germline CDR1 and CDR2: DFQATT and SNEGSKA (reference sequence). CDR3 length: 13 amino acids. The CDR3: CSAPLAGQETQYF. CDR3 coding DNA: TGCAGTGCTCCCCTAGCGGGACAAGAGACCCAGTACTTC.

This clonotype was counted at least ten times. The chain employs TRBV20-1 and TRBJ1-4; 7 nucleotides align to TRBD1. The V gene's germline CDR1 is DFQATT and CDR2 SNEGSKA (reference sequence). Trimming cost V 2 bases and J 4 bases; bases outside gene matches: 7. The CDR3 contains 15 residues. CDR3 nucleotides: TGCAGTGCTAGATCAGGGGGGAGGAGTAATGAAAAACTGTTTTTT. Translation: CSARSGGRSNEKLFF.

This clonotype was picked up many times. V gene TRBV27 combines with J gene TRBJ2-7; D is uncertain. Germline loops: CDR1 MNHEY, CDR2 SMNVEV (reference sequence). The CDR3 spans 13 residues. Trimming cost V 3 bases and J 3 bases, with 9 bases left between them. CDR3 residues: CASSLNWGYEQYF. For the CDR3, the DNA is TGTGCCAGCAGTTTGAATTGGGGCTACGAGCAGTACTTC.

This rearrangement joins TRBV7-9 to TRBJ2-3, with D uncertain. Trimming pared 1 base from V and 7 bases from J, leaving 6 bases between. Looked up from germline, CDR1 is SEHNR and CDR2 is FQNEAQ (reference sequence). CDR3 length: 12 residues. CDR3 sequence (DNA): TGTGCCAGCAGCTTAGACCGTCATACGCAGTATTTT. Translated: CASSLDRHTQYF. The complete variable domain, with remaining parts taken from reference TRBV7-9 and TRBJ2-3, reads DTGVSQNPRHKITKRGQNVTFRCDPISEHNRLYWYRQTLGQGPEFLTYFQNEAQLEKSRLLSDRFSAERPKGSFSTLEIQRTEQGDSAMYLCASSLDRHTQYFGPGTRLTVL.

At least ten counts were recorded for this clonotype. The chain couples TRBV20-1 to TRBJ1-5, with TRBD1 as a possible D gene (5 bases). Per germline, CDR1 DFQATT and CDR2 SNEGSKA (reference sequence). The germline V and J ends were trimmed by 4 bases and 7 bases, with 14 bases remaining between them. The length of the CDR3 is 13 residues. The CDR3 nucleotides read TGCAGTGCTACCGGGGCAGGAGAACAGCCCCAGCATTTT. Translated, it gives CSATGAGEQPQHF.

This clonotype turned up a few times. CDR3 region: CASSLDGPTGQPQHF. CDR3 bases: TGTGCCAGCAGTTTAGACGGACCTACGGGGCAGCCCCAGCATTTT. The chain combines TRBV12-3 or TRBV12-4 with TRBJ1-5; D remains unclear. CDR3 size: 15 residues. V was pared by 1 base and J by 7 bases, with 14 bases between.

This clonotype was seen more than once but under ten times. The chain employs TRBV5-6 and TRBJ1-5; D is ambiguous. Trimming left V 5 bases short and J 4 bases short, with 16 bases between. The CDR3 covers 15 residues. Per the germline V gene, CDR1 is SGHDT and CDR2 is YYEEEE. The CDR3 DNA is TGTGCCAGCAGTTCGCCGAGGACCCCGAATCAGCCCCAGCATTTT. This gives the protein CASSSPRTPNQPQHF.

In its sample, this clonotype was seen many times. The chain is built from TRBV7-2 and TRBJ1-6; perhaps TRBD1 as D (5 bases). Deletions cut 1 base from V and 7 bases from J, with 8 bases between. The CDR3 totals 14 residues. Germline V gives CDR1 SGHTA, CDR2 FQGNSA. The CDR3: CASSLVRGNSPLHF. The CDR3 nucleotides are TGTGCCAGCAGCTTAGTTCGGGGGAATTCACCCCTCCACTTT.

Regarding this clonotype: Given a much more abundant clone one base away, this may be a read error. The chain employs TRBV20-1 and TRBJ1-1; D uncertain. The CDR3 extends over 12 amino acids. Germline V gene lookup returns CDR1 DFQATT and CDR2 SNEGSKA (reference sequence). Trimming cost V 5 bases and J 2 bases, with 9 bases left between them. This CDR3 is CSAERANTEAFF. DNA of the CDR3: TGCAGTGCTGAGAGGGCTAACACTGAAGCTTTCTTT.

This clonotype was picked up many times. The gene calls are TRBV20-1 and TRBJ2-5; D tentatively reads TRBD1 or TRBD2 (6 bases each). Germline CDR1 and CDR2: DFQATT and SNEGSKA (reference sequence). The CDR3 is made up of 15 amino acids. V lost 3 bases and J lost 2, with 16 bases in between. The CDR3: CSARILWGAQETQYF. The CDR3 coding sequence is TGCAGTGCTAGGATATTGTGGGGGGCACAAGAGACCCAGTACTTC.

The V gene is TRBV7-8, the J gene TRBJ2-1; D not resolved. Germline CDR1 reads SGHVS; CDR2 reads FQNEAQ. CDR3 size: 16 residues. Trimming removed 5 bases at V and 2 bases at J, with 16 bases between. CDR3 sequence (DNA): TGTGCCAGCAGCCCACCCGACACGGCAACCTACAATGAGCAGTTCTTC. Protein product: CASSPPDTATYNEQFF.

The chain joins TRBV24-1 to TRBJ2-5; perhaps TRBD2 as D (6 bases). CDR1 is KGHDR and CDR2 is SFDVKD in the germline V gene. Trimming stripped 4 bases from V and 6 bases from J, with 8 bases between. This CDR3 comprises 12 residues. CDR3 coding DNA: TGTGCCACCAGTGAGGGGAGGAAGACCCAGTACTTC. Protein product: CATSEGRKTQYF.

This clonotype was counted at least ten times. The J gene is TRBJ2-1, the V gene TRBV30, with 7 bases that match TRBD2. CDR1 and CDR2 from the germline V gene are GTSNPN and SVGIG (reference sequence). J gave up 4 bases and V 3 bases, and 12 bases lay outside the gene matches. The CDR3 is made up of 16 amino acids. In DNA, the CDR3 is TGTGCCTGGAGCCGAACCGGGACTACTTATTACAATGAGCAGTTCTTC. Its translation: CAWSRTGTTYYNEQFF.

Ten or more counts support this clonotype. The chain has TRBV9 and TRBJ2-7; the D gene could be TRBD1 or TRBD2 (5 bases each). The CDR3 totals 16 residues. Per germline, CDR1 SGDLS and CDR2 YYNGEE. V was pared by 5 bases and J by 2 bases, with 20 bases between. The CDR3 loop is CASSDIPGTETYEQYF. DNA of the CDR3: TGTGCCAGCAGTGATATCCCCGGGACCGAGACCTACGAGCAGTACTTC.

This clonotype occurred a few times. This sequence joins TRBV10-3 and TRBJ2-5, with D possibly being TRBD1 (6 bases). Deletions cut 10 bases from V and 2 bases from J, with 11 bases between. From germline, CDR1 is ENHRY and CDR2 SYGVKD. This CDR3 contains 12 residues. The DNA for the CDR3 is TGTGCCACAGGACAGTCTCAAGAGACCCAGTACTTC. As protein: CATGQSQETQYF.

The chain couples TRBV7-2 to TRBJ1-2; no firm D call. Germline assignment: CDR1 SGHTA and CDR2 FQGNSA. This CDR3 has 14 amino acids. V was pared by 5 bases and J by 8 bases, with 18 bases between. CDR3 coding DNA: TGTGCCAGCAGCCCCCGGCCAGTCAGGAACGGCTACACCTTC. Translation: CASSPRPVRNGYTF.

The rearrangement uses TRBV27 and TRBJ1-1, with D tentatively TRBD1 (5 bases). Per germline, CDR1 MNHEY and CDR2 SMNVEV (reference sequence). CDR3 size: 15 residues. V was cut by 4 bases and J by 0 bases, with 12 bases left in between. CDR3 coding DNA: TGTGCCAGCAGTTCCTCAGGGACGGTGAACACTGAAGCTTTCTTT. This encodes CASSSSGTVNTEAFF.

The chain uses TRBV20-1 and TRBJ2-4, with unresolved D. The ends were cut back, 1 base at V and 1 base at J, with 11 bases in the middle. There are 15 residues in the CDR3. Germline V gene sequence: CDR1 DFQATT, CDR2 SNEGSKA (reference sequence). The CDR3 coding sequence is TGCAGTGCTAGAGGGGAAGTTTCGGCCAAAAACATTCAGTACTTC. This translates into CSARGEVSAKNIQYF.

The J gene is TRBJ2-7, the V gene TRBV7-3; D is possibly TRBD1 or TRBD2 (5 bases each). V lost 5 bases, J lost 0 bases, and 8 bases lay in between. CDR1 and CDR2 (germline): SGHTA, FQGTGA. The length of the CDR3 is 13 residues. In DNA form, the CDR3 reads TGTGCCAGCAGCGCAGGGACCTCCTACGAGCAGTACTTC. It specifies CASSAGTSYEQYF.

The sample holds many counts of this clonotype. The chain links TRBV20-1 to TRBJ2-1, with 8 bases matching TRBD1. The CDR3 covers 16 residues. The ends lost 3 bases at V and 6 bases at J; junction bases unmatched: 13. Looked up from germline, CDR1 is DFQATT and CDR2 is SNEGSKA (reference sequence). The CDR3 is CSASLPRGRGRNEQFF. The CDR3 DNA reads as TGCAGTGCTAGCCTCCCGCGGGGCAGGGGGCGCAATGAGCAGTTCTTC.

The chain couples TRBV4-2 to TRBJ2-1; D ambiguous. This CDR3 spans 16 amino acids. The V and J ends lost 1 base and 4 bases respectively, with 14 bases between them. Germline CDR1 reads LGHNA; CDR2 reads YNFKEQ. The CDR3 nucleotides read TGTGCCAGCAGCCAAGTTGGACCCCCCTCATACAATGAGCAGTTCTTC. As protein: CASSQVGPPSYNEQFF.

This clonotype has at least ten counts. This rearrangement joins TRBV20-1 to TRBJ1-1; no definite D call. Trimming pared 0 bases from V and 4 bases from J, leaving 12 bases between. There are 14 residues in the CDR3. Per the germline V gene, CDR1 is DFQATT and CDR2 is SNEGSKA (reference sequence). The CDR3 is CSAREYPSGTEAFF. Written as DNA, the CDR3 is TGCAGTGCTAGAGAATACCCAAGCGGCACTGAAGCTTTCTTT.

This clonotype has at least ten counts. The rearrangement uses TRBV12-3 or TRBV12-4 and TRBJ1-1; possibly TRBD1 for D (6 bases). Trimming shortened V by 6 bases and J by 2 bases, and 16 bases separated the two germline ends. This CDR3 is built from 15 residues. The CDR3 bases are TGTGCCAGCAGGGTGCAGGGGAAACGAAACACTGAAGCTTTCTTT. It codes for CASRVQGKRNTEAFF.

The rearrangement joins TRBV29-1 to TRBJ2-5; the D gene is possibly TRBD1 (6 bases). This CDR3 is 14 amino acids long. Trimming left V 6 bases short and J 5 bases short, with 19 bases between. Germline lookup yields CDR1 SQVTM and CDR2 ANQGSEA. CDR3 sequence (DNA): TGCAGCGTGGCCATACAGGGCATTGGTGAGACCCAGTACTTC. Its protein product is CSVAIQGIGETQYF.

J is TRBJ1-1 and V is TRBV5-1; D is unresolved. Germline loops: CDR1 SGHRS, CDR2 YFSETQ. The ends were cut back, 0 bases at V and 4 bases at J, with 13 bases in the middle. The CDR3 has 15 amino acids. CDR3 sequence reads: CASSLGDGPGTEAFF. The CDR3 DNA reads TGCGCCAGCAGCTTGGGGGATGGGCCGGGCACTGAAGCTTTCTTT.

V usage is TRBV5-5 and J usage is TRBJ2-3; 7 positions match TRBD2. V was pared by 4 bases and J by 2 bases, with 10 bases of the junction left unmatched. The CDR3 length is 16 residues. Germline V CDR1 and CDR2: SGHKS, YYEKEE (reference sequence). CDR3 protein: CASSPEGRGITDTQYF. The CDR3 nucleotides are TGTGCCAGCAGCCCCGAAGGGCGGGGGATCACAGATACGCAGTATTTT.

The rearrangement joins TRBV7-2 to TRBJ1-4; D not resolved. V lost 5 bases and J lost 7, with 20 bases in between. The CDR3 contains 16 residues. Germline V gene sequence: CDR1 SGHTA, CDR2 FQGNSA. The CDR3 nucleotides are TGTGCCAGCAGCCCCGGCCGCGGGCAGTCGGGTGAAAAACTGTTTTTT. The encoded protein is CASSPGRGQSGEKLFF.

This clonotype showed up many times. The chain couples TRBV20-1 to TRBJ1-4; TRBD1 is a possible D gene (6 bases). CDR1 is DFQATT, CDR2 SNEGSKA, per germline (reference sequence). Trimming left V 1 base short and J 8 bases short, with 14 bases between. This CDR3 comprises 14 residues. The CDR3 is CSARAPRGGEKLFF. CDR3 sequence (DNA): TGCAGTGCTAGAGCTCCCAGGGGAGGAGAAAAACTGTTTTTT.

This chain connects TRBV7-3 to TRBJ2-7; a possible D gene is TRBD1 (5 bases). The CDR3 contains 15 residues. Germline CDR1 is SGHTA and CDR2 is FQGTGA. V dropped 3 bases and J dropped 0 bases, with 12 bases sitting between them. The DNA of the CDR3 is TGTGCCAGCAGCTTTACAGGTTCCCTCTCCTACGAGCAGTACTTC. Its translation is CASSFTGSLSYEQYF. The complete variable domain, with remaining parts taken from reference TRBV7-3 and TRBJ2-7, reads GAGVSQTPSNKVTEKGKYVELRCDPISGHTALYWYRQSLGQGPEFLIYFQGTGAADDSGLPNDRFFAVRPEGSVSTLKIQRTERGDSAVYLCASSFTGSLSYEQYFGPGTRLTVT.

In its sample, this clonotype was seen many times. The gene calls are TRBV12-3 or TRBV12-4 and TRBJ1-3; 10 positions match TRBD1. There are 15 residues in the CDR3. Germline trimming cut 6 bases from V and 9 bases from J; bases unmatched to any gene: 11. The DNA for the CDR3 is TGTGCCAGCAGCAACCGGGACAGGGGTCTCGGCACCATATATTTT. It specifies CASSNRDRGLGTIYF.